The rows below give T cell receptor beta chains drawn from one sample of a study of quantifying T cell responses using KT2 cells. TCRdb redid the calling of the UMI-ligation and nested PCR reads with MiXCR, one entry per CDR3 protein. Counted here are tens of thousands of distinct CDR3 sequences, roughly an eighth occurring once; the ten biggest clones make up 9.4%. Sequences were obtained from PBMCs spiked with cells of the T cell clone KT2. These TCRs come from a human donor. CDR3s include the opening cysteine and the closing phenylalanine or tryptophan. A D gene is named only where the DNA matches it firmly. Not all rows give a size; the values are once, few, many and, for expanded clones, a class.

clone_size j_call d_call v_call cdr3_length cdr3_nt cdr3_aa
. TRBJ1-2 TRBD1 TRBV3-1 13 TGTGCCAGCAGTCCCGGGACAGCCTATGGCTACACCTTC CASSPGTAYGYTF
few TRBJ2-2 TRBD1 TRBV10-3 15 TGTGCCATCAGTGAGAGGGGACAGAATGCCGGGGAGCTGTTTTTT CAISERGQNAGELFF
few TRBJ2-1 . TRBV6-2/TRBV6-3 11 TGTGCCAGCAGTTTTCCGGGGTCCAAGTTCTTC CASSFPGSKFF
few TRBJ2-1 TRBD1 TRBV30 15 TGTGCCTGGAGTGTATTCGGGACAGGGCGAGGTGAGCAGTTCTTC CAWSVFGTGRGEQFF
. TRBJ1-2 TRBD1 TRBV6-1 15 TGTGCCAGCAGTGAAGCTTGGACAGGGCCTCCGGGCTACACCTTC CASSEAWTGPPGYTF
few TRBJ2-3 TRBD2 TRBV5-6 15 TGTGCCAGCAGCTTGCTAGCGGAGAGCACAGATACGCAGTATTTT CASSLLAESTDTQYF
few TRBJ1-1 . TRBV20-1 11 TGCAGCTCCGCTGAGAACACTGAAGCTTTCTTT CSSAENTEAFF
many TRBJ2-6 . TRBV5-4 16 TGTGCCAGCAGCTTGAGGGGGGGCGCTGGGGCCAACGTCCTGACTTTC CASSLRGGAGANVLTF
few TRBJ2-7 . TRBV15 14 TGTGCCACCAGCAGAGCAGGGACGAGGTACGAGCAGTACTTC CATSRAGTRYEQYF
few TRBJ2-2 . TRBV24-1 16 TGTGCCACCAGTGATTTGGAGACGGCAAACACCGGGGAGCTGTTTTTT CATSDLETANTGELFF
many TRBJ2-3 TRBD2 TRBV6-1 16 TGTGCCAGCAGACCTACTAGCGGGAGGGCCTCTGATACGCAGTATTTT CASRPTSGRASDTQYF
. TRBJ1-2 . TRBV5-1 12 TGCGCCAGCAGCCAAGAGGGGTATGGCTACACCTTC CASSQEGYGYTF
. TRBJ1-4 . TRBV6-1 15 TGTGCCAGCAGTGAAGGCCACGGAACTAATGAAAAACTGTTTTTT CASSEGHGTNEKLFF
. TRBJ2-7 TRBD1 TRBV10-3 14 TGTGCCATCAGTGCCGGGACAGGGAGATACGAGCAGTACTTC CAISAGTGRYEQYF
many TRBJ2-7 TRBD2 TRBV9 16 TGTGCCAGCAGCGCGGGACTAGCGGGTTCCCTCGGCGAGCAGTACTTC CASSAGLAGSLGEQYF
. TRBJ2-7 . TRBV11-2 13 TGTGCCAGCAGCTGGGGGTCCGCCTACGAGCAGTACTTC CASSWGSAYEQYF
few TRBJ2-1 . TRBV12-3/TRBV12-4 13 TGTGCCAGCAGACCTCGGGTAGCCCATGAGCAGTTCTTC CASRPRVAHEQFF
many TRBJ2-4 TRBD2 TRBV20-1 14 TGCAGTGCCATATCTAGCGGGGGGGTAAACATTCAGTACTTC CSAISSGGVNIQYF
many TRBJ1-1 TRBD1 TRBV6-6 16 TGTGCCAGCAGGAACGGCCGACAGGGGATCGGCACTGAAGCTTTCTTT CASRNGRQGIGTEAFF
few TRBJ2-3 . TRBV27 12 TGTGCCAGCAGTTTTAGGGGGGCGACGCAGTATTTT CASSFRGATQYF
many TRBJ2-3 . TRBV11-2 12 TGTGCCAGCAGCGATACCTCCGATACGCAGTATTTT CASSDTSDTQYF
. TRBJ2-1 TRBD2 TRBV15 13 TGTGCCACCAACCCGGGGGGAAGGGATGAGCAGTTCTTC CATNPGGRDEQFF
. TRBJ2-4 . TRBV4-3 19 TGCGCCAGCAGCCAAGATCCGAGGGCCCCCAGCAAGGCCAAAAACATTCAGTACTTC CASSQDPRAPSKAKNIQYF
. TRBJ2-6 . TRBV15 16 TGTGCCACCAGCCAAATTAGGGGAAGTGGGGCCAACGTCCTGACTTTC CATSQIRGSGANVLTF
. TRBJ2-1 TRBD2 TRBV15 14 TGTGCCACCAGCGTCCAGCGGGATTACAATGAGCAGTTCTTC CATSVQRDYNEQFF
few TRBJ2-2 TRBD1 TRBV24-1 16 TGTGCCACCAGTGATTACCGACAGGGGAACGACGGGGAGCTGTTTTTT CATSDYRQGNDGELFF
few TRBJ2-5 . TRBV7-2 13 TGTGCCAGCAGCAAGGACTATGCGGAGACCCAGTACTTC CASSKDYAETQYF
few TRBJ1-2 . TRBV3-1 15 TGTGCCAGCAGCCAAGACGGCAGGGCCAACTATGGCTACACCTTC CASSQDGRANYGYTF